The present TCR beta chain was sequenced within a study of blood T cell repertoires in COVID-19. Study-level information: In each case, the material was cDNA or gDNA derived from T cells, B-cell-depleted T cells, or PBMCs.

In the authors' methods: Amplification with reference gene primers provided the estimates of nucleated cell counts. The repertoire was sequenced with immunoSEQ multiplex PCR; TCRdb's copy has only in-frame clones and lacks some. D and trimming were read from the DNA, whereas the V and J calls and clone size are those reported in that table. This repertoire shows approximately 300,000 clones, about four fifths found once; its top ten account for approximately 1.3%. Sequenced material: peripheral blood. This clonotype originated in a woman aged 45 to 65 with acute or convalescent COVID-19.

The DNA for the CDR3 is TGTGCCTGGAGTGGGGGCTCCACAGATACGCAGTATTTT. It is translated as CAWSGGSTDTQYF. The chain combines TRBV30 with TRBJ2-3, with a possible D match to TRBD1 (5 bases). Looked up from germline, CDR1 is GTSNPN and CDR2 is SVGIG (reference sequence). V lost 1 base and J 2 bases, leaving 7 bases between the germline ends. The CDR3 length is 13 residues.